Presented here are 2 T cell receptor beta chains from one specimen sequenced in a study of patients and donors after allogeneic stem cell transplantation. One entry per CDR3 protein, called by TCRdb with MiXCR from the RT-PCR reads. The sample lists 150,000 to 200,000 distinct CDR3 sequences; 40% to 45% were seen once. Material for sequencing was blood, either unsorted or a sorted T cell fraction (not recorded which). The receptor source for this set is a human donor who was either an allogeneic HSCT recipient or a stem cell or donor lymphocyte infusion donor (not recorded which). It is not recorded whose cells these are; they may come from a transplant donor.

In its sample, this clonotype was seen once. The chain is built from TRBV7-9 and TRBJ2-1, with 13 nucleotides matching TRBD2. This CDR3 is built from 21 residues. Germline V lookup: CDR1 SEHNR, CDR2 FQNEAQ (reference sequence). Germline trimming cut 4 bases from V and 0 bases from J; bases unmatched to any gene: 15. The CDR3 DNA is TGTGCCAGCAGCTCTAGGACATTCGGGACTAGCGGGAAGAGCTCCTACAATGAGCAGTTCTTC. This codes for CASSSRTFGTSGKSSYNEQFF.

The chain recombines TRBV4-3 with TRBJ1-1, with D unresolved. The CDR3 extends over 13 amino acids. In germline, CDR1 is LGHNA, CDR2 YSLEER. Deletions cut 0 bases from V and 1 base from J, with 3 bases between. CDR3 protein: CASSQESNTEAFF. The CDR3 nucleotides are TGCGCCAGCAGCCAAGAATCGAACACTGAAGCTTTCTTT.